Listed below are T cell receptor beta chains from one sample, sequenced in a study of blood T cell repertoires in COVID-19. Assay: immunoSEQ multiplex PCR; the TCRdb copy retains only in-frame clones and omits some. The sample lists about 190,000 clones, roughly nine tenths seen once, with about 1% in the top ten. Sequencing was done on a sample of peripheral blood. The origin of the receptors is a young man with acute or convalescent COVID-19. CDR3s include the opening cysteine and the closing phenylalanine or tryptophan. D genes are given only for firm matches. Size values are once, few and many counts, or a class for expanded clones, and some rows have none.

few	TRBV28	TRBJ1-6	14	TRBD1	CASRLQGSTSPLHF	TGTGCCAGCAGACTACAGGGGAGTACTTCACCCCTCCACTTT
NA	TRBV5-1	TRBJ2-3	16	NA	CASSLVRGSGTDTQYF	TGCGCCAGCAGCTTGGTCCGGGGTAGCGGCACAGATACGCAGTATTTT
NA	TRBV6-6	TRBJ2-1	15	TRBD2	CASRRGGSSYNEQFF	TGTGCCAGCAGACGTGGCGGGAGCTCCTACAATGAGCAGTTCTTC
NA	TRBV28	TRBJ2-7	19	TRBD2	CASSLALSGTSGGSYEQYF	TGTGCCAGCAGTCTCGCTTTGTCCGGGACTAGCGGGGGGTCCTACGAGCAGTACTTC
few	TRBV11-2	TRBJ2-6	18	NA	CASSPVSTGFSGANVLTF	TGTGCCAGCAGCCCCGTTAGTACAGGGTTCTCTGGGGCCAACGTCCTGACTTTC
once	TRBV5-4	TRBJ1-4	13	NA	CATGVWANEKLFF	TGTGCCACCGGGGTTTGGGCTAATGAAAAACTGTTTTTT
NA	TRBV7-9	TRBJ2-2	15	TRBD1	CASSLEGTVAGELFF	TGTGCCAGCAGCTTAGAGGGGACAGTTGCCGGGGAGCTGTTTTTT
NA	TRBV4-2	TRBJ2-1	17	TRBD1	CASSQGTGASSYNEQFF	TGTGCCAGCAGCCAAGGGACAGGGGCAAGCTCCTACAATGAGCAGTTCTTC
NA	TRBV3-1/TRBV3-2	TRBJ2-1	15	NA	CASSRGRLDYNEQFF	TGTGCCAGCAGCCGGGGGAGACTAGACTACAATGAGCAGTTCTTC
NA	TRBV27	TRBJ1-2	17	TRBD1	CASSLYPGGTAHYGYTF	TGTGCCAGCAGTTTATACCCCGGTGGGACAGCCCATTATGGCTACACCTTC
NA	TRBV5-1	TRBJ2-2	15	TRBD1	CASSLYRGNAGELFF	TGCGCCAGCAGCCTGTACAGGGGCAACGCCGGGGAGCTGTTTTTT
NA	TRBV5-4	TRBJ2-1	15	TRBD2	CASSSGTSSYNEQFF	TGTGCCAGCAGCTCCGGGACTAGTTCCTACAATGAGCAGTTCTTC
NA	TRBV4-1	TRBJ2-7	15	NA	CASSQDLLEAYEQYF	TGCGCCAGCAGCCAAGATCTGCTAGAGGCCTACGAGCAGTACTTC
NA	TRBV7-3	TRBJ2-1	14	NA	CASSSIPGVNEQFF	TGTGCCAGCAGCTCGATCCCGGGGGTTAATGAGCAGTTCTTC
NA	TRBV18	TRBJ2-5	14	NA	CASSPPEGWETQYF	TGTGCCAGCTCACCCCCGGAGGGTTGGGAGACCCAGTACTTC
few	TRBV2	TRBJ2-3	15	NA	CASSDTGFATDTQYF	TGTGCCAGCAGTGATACCGGGTTTGCAACAGATACGCAGTATTTT
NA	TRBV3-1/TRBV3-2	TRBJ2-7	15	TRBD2	CASSLQRGAAYEQYF	TGTGCCAGCAGCCTACAGCGGGGGGCCGCCTACGAGCAGTACTTC
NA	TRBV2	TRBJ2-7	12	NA	CASNLDIYEQYF	TGTGCCAGCAACTTAGATATCTACGAGCAGTACTTC
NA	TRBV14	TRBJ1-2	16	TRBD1	CASSLIFPGQGNGYTF	TGTGCCAGCAGCCTTATATTTCCGGGACAGGGAAATGGCTACACCTTC
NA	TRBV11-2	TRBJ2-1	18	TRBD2	CASSRRTSGGGSYNEQFF	TGTGCCAGCAGCCGTCGGACTAGCGGGGGGGGCTCCTACAATGAGCAGTTCTTC
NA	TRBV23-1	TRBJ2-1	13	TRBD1	CASTGQGDYEQFF	TGCGCCAGCACTGGACAGGGGGATTATGAGCAGTTCTTC
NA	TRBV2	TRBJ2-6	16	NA	CASNPTLTSSANVLTF	TGTGCCAGCAACCCGACACTCACCTCTTCGGCCAACGTCCTGACTTTC
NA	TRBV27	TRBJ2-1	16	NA	CASSFGAGLSYNEQFF	TGTGCCAGCAGTTTCGGTGCGGGACTCTCCTACAATGAGCAGTTCTTC
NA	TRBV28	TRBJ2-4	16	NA	CASSRILTSSRNIQYF	TGTGCCAGCAGCCGAATTTTAACTAGCTCCCGAAACATTCAGTACTTC
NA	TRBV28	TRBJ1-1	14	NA	CASSPGTLNTEAFF	TGTGCCAGCAGTCCGGGAACATTGAACACTGAAGCTTTCTTT
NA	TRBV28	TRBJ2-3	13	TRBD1	CASMGQGTDTQYF	TGTGCCAGCATGGGACAGGGCACAGATACGCAGTATTTT
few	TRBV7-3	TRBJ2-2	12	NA	CASSSDTGELFF	TGTGCCAGCAGCTCTGACACCGGGGAGCTGTTTTTT
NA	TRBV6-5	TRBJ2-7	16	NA	CASSYSTATLPYEQYF	TGTGCCAGCAGTTACTCGACGGCGACATTACCCTACGAGCAGTACTTC
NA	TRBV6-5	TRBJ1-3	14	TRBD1	CASRGQARGNTIYF	TGTGCCAGCAGAGGACAGGCTCGGGGAAACACCATATATTTT
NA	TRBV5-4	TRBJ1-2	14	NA	CASSSRQQLYGYTF	TGTGCCAGCAGCTCCCGACAGCAGTTGTATGGCTACACCTTC
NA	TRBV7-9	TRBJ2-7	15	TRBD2	CASSLAASGPYEQYF	TGTGCCAGCAGCTTAGCGGCTAGCGGTCCCTACGAGCAGTACTTC
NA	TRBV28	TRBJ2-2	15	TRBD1	CASLYRGRITGELFF	TGTGCCAGCTTATACAGGGGGCGTATCACCGGGGAGCTGTTTTTT
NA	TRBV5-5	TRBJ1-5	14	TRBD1	CASSLAVGGQPQHF	TGTGCCAGCAGCTTGGCGGTAGGGGGCCAGCCCCAGCATTTT
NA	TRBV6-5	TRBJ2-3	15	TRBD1	CATRYGTGGTDTQYF	TGTGCCACCAGATACGGGACAGGAGGCACAGATACGCAGTATTTT
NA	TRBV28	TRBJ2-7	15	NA	CASSPTSHRPYEQYF	TGTGCCAGCAGTCCCACGTCCCACAGGCCCTACGAGCAGTACTTC
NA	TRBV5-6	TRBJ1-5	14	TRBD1	CASSEGQGLAPQHF	TGTGCCAGCAGCGAGGGACAGGGACTTGCGCCCCAGCATTTT
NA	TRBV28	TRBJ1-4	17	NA	CASSPGGRGTANEKLFF	TGTGCCAGCAGTCCGGGGGGCAGGGGAACAGCTAATGAAAAACTGTTTTTT
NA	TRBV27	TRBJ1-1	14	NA	CASSLAGPNTEAFF	TGTGCCAGCAGTTTGGCGGGGCCGAACACTGAAGCTTTCTTT
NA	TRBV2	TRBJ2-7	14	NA	CASSEVVRGNEQYF	TGTGCCAGCAGTGAAGTCGTCAGGGGAAACGAGCAGTACTTC
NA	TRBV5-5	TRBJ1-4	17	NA	CASSRRPSGQVNEKLFF	TGTGCCAGCAGCCGCCGTCCGTCTGGGCAGGTTAATGAAAAACTGTTTTTT
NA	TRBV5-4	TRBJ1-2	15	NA	CASSPARGEYYGYTF	TGTGCCAGCAGCCCGGCCAGGGGCGAGTACTATGGCTACACCTTC
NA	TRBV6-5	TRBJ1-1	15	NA	CASSYSSGAYTEAFF	TGTGCCAGCAGTTACTCCTCTGGGGCCTACACTGAAGCTTTCTTT
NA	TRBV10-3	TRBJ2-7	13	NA	CAISGQGKDEQYF	TGTGCCATATCGGGGCAGGGGAAAGACGAGCAGTACTTC
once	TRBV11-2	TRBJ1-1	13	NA	CASSLSGGTEAFF	TGTGCCAGCAGCTTATCCGGGGGCACTGAAGCTTTCTTT
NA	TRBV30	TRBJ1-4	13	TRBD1	CAWRTGGSEKLFF	TGTGCCTGGCGGACAGGGGGAAGCGAAAAACTGTTTTTT
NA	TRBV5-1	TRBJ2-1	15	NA	CASSSDSDSYNEQFF	TGCGCCAGCAGCTCAGACTCGGATTCCTACAATGAGCAGTTCTTC
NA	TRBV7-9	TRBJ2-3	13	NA	CASTMVGPDTQYF	TGTGCCAGCACCATGGTGGGGCCTGATACGCAGTATTTT
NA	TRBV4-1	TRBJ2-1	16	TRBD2	CASSLGTSGDYNEQFF	TGCGCCAGCAGCCTTGGGACTAGCGGGGACTACAATGAGCAGTTCTTC
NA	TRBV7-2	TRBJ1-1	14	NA	CASSLDHGGSEAFF	TGTGCCAGCAGCTTAGACCACGGGGGAAGTGAAGCTTTCTTT
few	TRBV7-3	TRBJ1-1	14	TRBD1	CASSSTPRDREAFF	TGTGCCAGCAGCTCGACTCCCCGGGACAGGGAGGCTTTCTTT
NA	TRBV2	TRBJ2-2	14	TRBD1	CASSFGTGAGELFF	TGTGCCAGCAGCTTTGGGACAGGTGCCGGGGAGCTGTTTTTT
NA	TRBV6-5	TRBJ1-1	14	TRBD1	CASRLQGADTEAFF	TGTGCCAGCAGATTACAGGGGGCGGACACTGAAGCTTTCTTT
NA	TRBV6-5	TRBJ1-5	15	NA	CASRGVPGSNQPQHF	TGTGCCAGCAGAGGGGTCCCCGGAAGCAATCAGCCCCAGCATTTT
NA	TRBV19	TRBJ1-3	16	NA	CASSSPKTQRGNTIYF	TGTGCCAGTAGTAGCCCGAAGACACAGAGAGGAAACACCATATATTTT
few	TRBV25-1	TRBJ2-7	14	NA	CASSHRQSSYEQYF	TGTGCCAGCAGTCACAGGCAAAGCTCCTACGAGCAGTACTTC
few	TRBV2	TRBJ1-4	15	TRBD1	CASRETGATNEKLFF	TGTGCCAGCAGAGAGACAGGGGCAACTAATGAAAAACTGTTTTTT
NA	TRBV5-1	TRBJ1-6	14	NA	CASSTGTVFSPLHF	TGCGCCAGCAGCACCGGGACTGTATTTTCACCCCTCCACTTT
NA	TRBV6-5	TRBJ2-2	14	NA	CASSTTGGARELFF	TGTGCCAGCAGTACTACAGGGGGGGCGAGGGAGCTGTTTTTT
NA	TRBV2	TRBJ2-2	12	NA	CASRRVDGELFF	TGTGCCAGCAGACGGGTTGACGGGGAGCTGTTTTTT
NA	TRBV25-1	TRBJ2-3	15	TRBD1	CASPKSGGGTDTQYF	TGTGCCAGCCCTAAGTCAGGGGGCGGTACAGATACGCAGTATTTT